The next 21 T cell receptor beta chains were all read from a single sample in a study of cytomegalovirus exposure and HLA in healthy donors. The PCR used 60 Vbeta and 13 Jbeta primers. The table came from immunoSEQ multiplex PCR; TCRdb's copy has only in-frame clones and leaves some out. Of approximately 100,000 clones in the sample, roughly 76% were seen once. The sequenced material came from PBMCs. The receptors were gathered from a man between 35 and 55 years old in good health and CMV-seronegative.

The J gene is TRBJ2-1, the V gene TRBV6-1, with 9 bases identical to TRBD2. Germline CDR1 reads MNHNS; CDR2 reads SASEGT. V lost 4 bases and J lost 7; bases outside the gene matches: 5. The CDR3 consists of 14 residues. The CDR3 DNA follows: TGTGCCAGCAGTGTTGCGGGGGGGGGAAATGAGCAGTTCTTC. This translates into CASSVAGGGNEQFF.

The rearrangement uses TRBV4-3 and TRBJ1-2; TRBD1 might be the D (5 bases). The CDR3 contains 14 residues. Trimming stripped 4 bases from V and 10 bases from J, with 19 bases between. CDR1 and CDR2 (germline): LGHNA, YSLEER. The CDR3 bases are TGCGCCAGCAGCCTAACCGGGGGGGGACTGGACTACACCTTC. It translates to CASSLTGGGLDYTF.

The chain is built from TRBV5-6 and TRBJ2-7; 9 bases are shared with TRBD2. V gave up 2 bases and J gave up 3 bases; unmatched junction bases: 3. CDR1 is SGHDT, CDR2 YYEEEE, per germline. CDR3 length equals 14 residues. The DNA for the CDR3 is TGTGCCAGCAGCTTACCGACTAGCGGCTACGAGCAGTACGTC. Its protein is CASSLPTSGYEQYV.

The chain employs TRBV15 and TRBJ1-5, with a weak D call TRBD1 (6 bases). V lost 0 bases and J 5 bases, leaving 11 bases between the germline ends. In germline, CDR1 is LNHNV, CDR2 YYDKDF (reference sequence). This CDR3 has 15 residues. In nucleotides, the CDR3 is TGTGCCACCAGCAGAGACTCACAGGGACATCAGCCCCAGCATTTT. The encoded protein is CATSRDSQGHQPQHF.

The chain employs TRBV29-1 and TRBJ2-4; 7 nucleotides line up with TRBD1. The junction had 9 bases not matched to a gene; V was cut back by 7 bases and J by 6 bases. Germline V CDR1 and CDR2: SQVTM, ANQGSEA. The CDR3 spans 13 residues. CDR3 nucleotides: TGCAGCGCCGCGACAGGGTACAGAAACATTCAGTACTTC. This encodes CSAATGYRNIQYF.

This clone was picked up one time. This sequence joins TRBV19 and TRBJ2-3, with D maybe TRBD2 (6 bases). Trimming stripped 8 bases from V and 0 bases from J, with 18 bases between. The CDR3 contains 16 residues. Looked up from germline, CDR1 is LNHDA and CDR2 is SQIVND (reference sequence). This chain's CDR3 is CASPPGGSGSTDTQYF. The CDR3 DNA follows: TGTGCCAGTCCCCCAGGAGGGAGTGGAAGCACAGATACGCAGTATTTT.

The DNA for the CDR3 is TGTGCCAGCAGGACAGGGGGGGAGACCCAGTACTTC. The encoded protein is CASRTGGETQYF. The gene calls are TRBV2 and TRBJ2-5, with 9 bases that match TRBD1. The ends lost 6 bases at V and 5 bases at J; junction bases unmatched: 1. This CDR3 comprises 12 residues. CDR1 and CDR2 (germline): SNHLY, FYNNEI.

The rearrangement uses TRBV28 and TRBJ2-1, with D possibly being TRBD2 (6 bases). Trimming took off 6 bases at V and 3 bases at J, with 12 bases between the two ends. Germline V gene sequence: CDR1 MDHEN, CDR2 SYDVKM. The CDR3 sequence is 14 residues long. CDR3 sequence reads: CASRVRRGYNEQFF. The CDR3 coding sequence is TGTGCCAGCAGAGTTCGGCGGGGCTACAATGAGCAGTTCTTC.

The rearrangement uses TRBV6-4 and TRBJ2-7, with D possibly TRBD1 on 5 matching bases. CDR3 size: 14 residues. The V end lost 2 bases, the J end lost 1 base, and 9 bases lay between the germline ends. Germline CDR1 and CDR2: MRHNA and SNTAGT. The CDR3: CASSDGAESYEQYF. Here the CDR3 DNA reads TGTGCCAGCAGTGACGGGGCAGAGTCCTACGAGCAGTACTTC.

The CDR3 is CASGDTIYF. CDR3 nucleotide sequence: TGTGCAAGCGGAGACACCATATATTTT. The gene calls are TRBV12-2 and TRBJ1-3. TRBV12-2 is a known pseudogene. This CDR3 has 9 residues.

The genes are TRBV6-1 and TRBJ2-6; 9 nucleotides agree with TRBD1. Germline V gene data show CDR1 as MNHNS and CDR2 as SASEGT. The CDR3 has 15 residues. Germline trimming cut 8 bases from V and 1 base from J; bases unmatched to any gene: 3. The CDR3, as DNA: TGTGCCAGCCTCGACAGGGGGTCTGGGGCCAACGTCCTGACTTTC. Translated: CASLDRGSGANVLTF.

Details on this clone: One end of the junction fails to match germline, which may point to a read error. The chain has TRBV5-4 and TRBJ1-1; TRBD1 aligns across 8 bases. This CDR3 contains 12 residues. Germline assignment: CDR1 SGHNT and CDR2 YYREEE (reference sequence). The DNA for the CDR3 is TGTGCCAGCAGCTTGGGGGGGGACAGGAAACTCTTT. It specifies CASSLGGDRKLF.

This rearrangement joins TRBV30 to TRBJ2-7; 8 bases agree with TRBD1. Trimming cost V 1 base and J 7 bases; bases outside gene matches: 6. From germline, CDR1 is GTSNPN and CDR2 SVGIG (reference sequence). This CDR3 has 13 amino acids. CDR3 in DNA: TGTGCCTGGAGTGCCCAACAGGGGGGAGAGCAGTACTTC. Amino acid sequence: CAWSAQQGGEQYF.

This chain joins TRBV6-1 and TRBJ2-5; D gene ambiguous. The germline V and J ends were trimmed by 2 bases and 5 bases, with 12 bases remaining between them. This CDR3 has 14 amino acids. The V gene's germline CDR1 is MNHNS and CDR2 SASEGT. CDR3 residues: CASSERLARETQYF. The CDR3 DNA follows: TGTGCCAGCAGTGAACGCCTCGCCCGGGAGACCCAGTACTTC.

The CDR3 reads CASSPSAGQGSIYMNTEAFF. The CDR3 region has the DNA TGTGCCAGTAGTCCCTCCGCAGGACAGGGTTCAATCTATATGAACACTGAAGCTTTCTTT. The V call is TRBV19, the J call TRBJ1-1, with 8 bases fitting TRBD1. This CDR3 region has 20 residues. CDR1 is LNHDA and CDR2 is SQIVND in the germline V gene (reference sequence). The ends lost 5 bases at V and 0 bases at J; junction bases unmatched: 20.

The chain uses TRBV5-4 and TRBJ2-1, with 9 nucleotides matching TRBD1. The CDR3 has 16 residues. From germline, CDR1 is SGHNT and CDR2 YYREEE (reference sequence). J was trimmed by 8 bases and V by 3 bases; bases with no gene match: 12. The CDR3 spells CASSSSGTGMPHEQFF. DNA for the CDR3: TGTGCCAGCAGCTCCTCCGGGACAGGGATGCCCCATGAGCAGTTCTTC.

The chain is built from TRBV9 and TRBJ2-3; possibly TRBD2 for D (6 bases). The length of the CDR3 is 18 residues. V gave up 3 bases and J gave up 6 bases, with 26 bases separating them. Germline V gene sequence: CDR1 SGDLS, CDR2 YYNGEE. The CDR3: CASSESGSGVVVGDTQYF. Here the CDR3 DNA reads TGTGCCAGCAGCGAGTCGGGTAGCGGTGTCGTAGTAGGGGATACGCAGTATTTT.

V gene TRBV5-1 combines with J gene TRBJ2-6; a possible D gene is TRBD1 (5 bases). Trimming took off 3 bases at V and 0 bases at J, with 10 bases between the two ends. This CDR3 has 16 residues. Germline V gene lookup returns CDR1 SGHRS and CDR2 YFSETQ. DNA for the CDR3: TGCGCCAGCAGCTGGGGCTATAGCTCTGGGGCCAACGTCCTGACTTTC. As protein: CASSWGYSSGANVLTF.

V and J are TRBV10-1 and TRBJ1-1, with 7 bases that match TRBD1. This CDR3 is 13 amino acids long. Germline V gives CDR1 WNHNN, CDR2 SYGVQD (reference sequence). V lost 6 bases and J lost 10; bases outside the gene matches: 11. The CDR3 DNA sequence: TGCGCCAGCAGCTCAACCCAGGGGGAACGAGCTTTCTTT. This encodes CASSSTQGERAFF.

The rearrangement joins TRBV19 to TRBJ1-6; 9 nucleotides agree with TRBD1. V dropped 1 base and J dropped 8; count of bases not matched to a gene: 3. Germline CDR1 and CDR2: LNHDA and SQIVND (reference sequence). The CDR3 length is 15 residues. The CDR3 region has the DNA TGTGCCAGTAGTATAGCGGACAGGGGTTATTCACCCCTCCACTTT. Protein product: CASSIADRGYSPLHF.

This rearrangement joins TRBV2 to TRBJ2-3; possibly TRBD2 for D (5 bases). This CDR3 comprises 15 residues. V was clipped by 5 bases and J by 2 bases, with 14 bases between them. In germline, CDR1 is SNHLY, CDR2 FYNNEI. The CDR3 reads CASSSSGKPTDTQYF. The CDR3 DNA sequence: TGTGCCAGCAGTTCCAGCGGTAAACCCACAGATACGCAGTATTTT.